This entry is about one T cell receptor gamma chain. Its specificity is not known. The trim removed 2 bases at V and 1 base at J, leaving 17 bases unmatched. This CDR3 contains 18 residues. CDR1 is EGSNGY, CDR2 YDSYNSKV, per germline. Extracted RNA was reverse transcribed into cDNA. Pooled V-gene forward primers with one constant-region reverse primer generated the CDR3 amplicons by multiplex PCR. TCRdb made new clone calls on the multiplex PCR reads using CATT. Among 36,000 or so gamma-chain clones listed, roughly a fifth were seen once. The sample originates from a study of Vδ1+ human thymocytes. Notes on the study in general: Thymic TRG and TRD repertoires appeared highly polyclonal.

The clonotype originates from a girl in the first two years of life who had congenital heart surgery. The sample taken for sequencing was Vdelta1+ gamma-delta thymocytes from the thymus. Subset specified: FACS-sorted CD3+ TCRalphabeta- TCRVdelta1+ TCRVdelta2- thymocytes. V gene TRGV2 combines with J gene TRGJ1 or TRGJ2. CDR3 loop: CATWDDYRGLFNYYKKLF. Here the CDR3 DNA reads TGTGCCACCTGGGACGACTATAGGGGACTCTTCAATTATTATAAGAAACTCTTT.